Each of the 24 T cell receptor beta chains below was sequenced from the same sample in a study of blood T cell repertoires in COVID-19. Only in-frame clones appear in the TCRdb table, and some are missing; sequencing was by immunoSEQ multiplex PCR. The sample has approximately 290,000 clones, approximately 89% seen once. The sample comprised peripheral blood. These receptors all come from a woman in her 30s with COVID-19, enrolled during active disease.

In nucleotides, the CDR3 is TGTGCCACCAGCGGGGGTAGACAGGTCTCGGGAAACACCATATATTTT. Encoded protein: CATSGGRQVSGNTIYF. The chain carries TRBV15 and TRBJ1-3; tentative D call: TRBD1 (6 bases). V was trimmed by 5 bases and J by 4 bases, leaving 18 bases between them. CDR1 and CDR2 from the germline V gene are LNHNV and YYDKDF (reference sequence). CDR3 size: 16 residues.

This clone was detected only once. The CDR3 DNA is TGTGCCAGCTCACCGAATGCAGGGGCGGATGGCTACACCTTC. Its protein is CASSPNAGADGYTF. V usage is TRBV18 and J usage is TRBJ1-2; TRBD1 is a possible D gene (6 bases). V lost 3 bases to trimming and J lost 6 bases, with 14 bases between them. The CDR3 sequence is 14 residues long. Germline CDR1 KGHSH, CDR2 LQKENI. The entire variable domain, with the rest obtained from reference TRBV18 and TRBJ1-2, is as follows: NAGVMQNPRHLVRRRGQEARLRCSPMKGHSHVYWYRQLPEEGLKFMVYLQKENIIDESGMPKERFSAEFPKEGPSILRIQQVVRGDSAAYFCASSPNAGADGYTFGSGTRLTVV.

This chain uses TRBV5-1 with TRBJ2-1, with 10 bases identical to TRBD2. CDR3 length: 15 amino acids. The V gene's germline CDR1 is SGHRS and CDR2 YFSETQ. Germline trimming cut 2 bases from V and 8 bases from J; bases unmatched to any gene: 7. This CDR3 is CASSLASGSLDEQFF. CDR3 nucleotide sequence: TGCGCCAGCAGCTTAGCTAGCGGGAGTCTAGATGAGCAGTTCTTC.

Only one count was recorded for this clone. The chain links TRBV9 to TRBJ2-2; TRBD2 agrees at 9 bases. The trim removed 3 bases at V and 7 bases at J, leaving 7 bases unmatched. CDR1 and CDR2 from the germline V gene are SGDLS and YYNGEE. The CDR3 totals 15 residues. CDR3 bases: TGTGCCAGCAGCGAAGCGGGAGGAATGAGCGGGGAGCTGTTTTTT. Amino acids: CASSEAGGMSGELFF.

The V call is TRBV28, the J call TRBJ1-5; no firm D call. V lost 6 bases and J 4 bases, leaving 10 bases between the germline ends. Germline assignment: CDR1 MDHEN and CDR2 SYDVKM. The CDR3 spans 13 residues. Here the CDR3 DNA reads TGTGCCAGCAGGTTGTCAGTGAATCAGCCCCAGCATTTT. Amino acids: CASRLSVNQPQHF.

The chain employs TRBV5-1 and TRBJ2-1; 8 bases fit TRBD1. The V and J ends lost 4 bases and 7 bases, in that order; junction bases with no gene match: 10. The CDR3 loop spans 15 amino acids. The germline V gene has CDR1 SGHRS and CDR2 YFSETQ. CDR3 nucleotides: TGCGCCAGCAGCGTCCAGGGGGCGCAGGATAATGAGCAGTTCTTC. Its protein is CASSVQGAQDNEQFF.

V gene TRBV9 combines with J gene TRBJ2-5, with D tentatively TRBD2 (6 bases). The germline CDR1 and CDR2 sequences are SGDLS and YYNGEE. The V and J ends lost 0 bases and 5 bases respectively, with 11 bases between them. This CDR3 comprises 14 residues. CDR3 sequence reads: CASSVAGVWETQYF. CDR3 DNA sequence: TGTGCCAGCAGCGTAGCGGGAGTTTGGGAGACCCAGTACTTC.

Worth noting for this clone: Distinct nucleotide sequences in the sample also encode this CDR3. The J gene is TRBJ1-3, the V gene TRBV6-6, with 8 bases that match TRBD1. The germline gives CDR1 MNHNY, CDR2 SVGAGI (reference sequence). V gave up 6 bases and J gave up 7 bases; unmatched junction bases: 8. CDR3 size: 14 residues. For the CDR3, the DNA is TGTGCCAGCAGCTATGGACAGGGAGGCAACACCATATATTTT. This translates into CASSYGQGGNTIYF.

In the case of this clone: One junction end disagrees with the germline gene, perhaps due to a read error. V gene TRBV7-9 combines with J gene TRBJ1-1; no firm D call. Germline assignment: CDR1 SEHNR and CDR2 FQNEAQ (reference sequence). The CDR3 runs 11 residues. The CDR3 is CASSLGLEAFF. Written as DNA, the CDR3 is TGTGCCAGCAGTTTAGGACTTGAAGCTTTCTTT.

J is TRBJ1-1 and V is TRBV28; weak D call: TRBD1 (5 bases). Trimming took off 4 bases at V and 1 base at J, with 16 bases between the two ends. The germline gives CDR1 MDHEN, CDR2 SYDVKM. This CDR3 is 16 amino acids long. The DNA of the CDR3 is TGTGCCAGCAGTTCATTCTCAGGGACTCGGAACACTGAAGCTTTCTTT. Amino acid sequence: CASSSFSGTRNTEAFF.

V and J are TRBV7-6 and TRBJ1-5, with TRBD1 matching over 7 bases. The CDR3 spans 15 residues. Germline V gene sequence: CDR1 SGHVS, CDR2 FNYEAQ. Trimming removed 5 bases from V and 7 bases from J; junction bases left unmatched: 11. CDR3 protein: CASSPQPGGSQPQHF. In DNA form, the CDR3 reads TGTGCCAGCAGCCCTCAACCAGGGGGATCCCAGCCCCAGCATTTT.

J is TRBJ1-1 and V is TRBV5-4; D is uncertain. Germline V lookup: CDR1 SGHNT, CDR2 YYREEE (reference sequence). This CDR3 has 14 amino acids. The germline V and J ends were trimmed by 6 bases and 8 bases, with 20 bases remaining between them. The CDR3: CASTSRRDIHEAFF. In DNA, the CDR3 is TGTGCCAGCACGTCCAGGCGGGATATACACGAAGCTTTCTTT. Full variable domain (outside the CDR3, taken from reference TRBV5-4 and TRBJ1-1): ETGVTQSPTHLIKTRGQQVTLRCSSQSGHNTVSWYQQALGQGPQFIFQYYREEENGRGNFPPRFSGLQFPNYSSELNVNALELDDSALYLCASTSRRDIHEAFFGQGTRLTVV.

The V call is TRBV6-5, the J call TRBJ2-1; 9 nucleotides match TRBD2. J gave up 8 bases and V 7 bases, and 9 bases lay outside the gene matches. The CDR3 is made up of 14 amino acids. From germline, CDR1 is MNHEY and CDR2 SVGAGI. The CDR3 region is CASNQISGSDEQFF. The CDR3 DNA follows: TGTGCCAGCAATCAGATTAGCGGGAGCGATGAGCAGTTCTTC.

The rearrangement joins TRBV5-4 to TRBJ2-1, with 7 bases fitting TRBD2. The ends lost 0 bases at V and 2 bases at J; junction bases unmatched: 11. The CDR3 contains 18 residues. Germline V gene data show CDR1 as SGHNT and CDR2 as YYREEE (reference sequence). CDR3 sequence (DNA): TGTGCCAGCAGCTTGGCCGCTTCTAGCGGAATGACCTACAATGAGCAGTTCTTC. It is translated as CASSLAASSGMTYNEQFF.

The chain has TRBV19 and TRBJ2-1; 7 nucleotides line up with TRBD2. V was clipped by 3 bases and J by 0 bases; unmatched bases: 5. This CDR3 spans 16 amino acids. CDR1 is LNHDA and CDR2 is SQIVND in the germline V gene (reference sequence). The CDR3 DNA is TGTGCCAGTAGTATCCAAGCGGGAAGCTCCTACAATGAGCAGTTCTTC. It translates to CASSIQAGSSYNEQFF. Supplemented by reference TRBV19 and TRBJ2-1, the full variable domain reads DGGITQSPKYLFRKEGQNVTLSCEQNLNHDAMYWYRQDPGQGLRLIYYSQIVNDFQKGDIAEGYSVSREKKESFPLTVTSAQKNPTAFYLCASSIQAGSSYNEQFFGPGTRLTVL.

This clone was detected only once. The V and J genes are TRBV13 and TRBJ2-3, with TRBD2 matching 15 bases. The V gene end was trimmed by 4 bases and the J gene end by 6 bases; junction bases not matched to a gene: 5. Germline V gives CDR1 PRHDT, CDR2 FYEKMQ (reference sequence). The CDR3 has 16 residues. The CDR3 DNA reads as TGTGCCAGCAGCTCAGGACTAGCGGGAGGGACCGATACGCAGTATTTT. Translated, it gives CASSSGLAGGTDTQYF.

V usage is TRBV7-8 and J usage is TRBJ1-1; a weak D match, TRBD1 (6 bases). CDR3 length: 16 residues. The germline V gene has CDR1 SGHVS and CDR2 FQNEAQ. Trimming took 3 bases from V and 1 from J, leaving 15 bases between them. The CDR3 sequence is CASSFATGGANTEAFF. The CDR3 DNA is TGTGCCAGCAGCTTCGCTACGGGGGGGGCGAACACTGAAGCTTTCTTT.

The chain joins TRBV28 to TRBJ2-7, with D tentatively TRBD2 (5 bases). This CDR3 has 13 residues. Trimming shortened V by 6 bases and J by 2 bases, and 11 bases separated the two germline ends. Germline values: CDR1 MDHEN, CDR2 SYDVKM. The CDR3 DNA sequence: TGTGCCAGCAGCCGGGAAAGGCCCTACGAGCAGTACTTC. Its translation is CASSRERPYEQYF.

The chain joins TRBV29-1 to TRBJ1-5; 7 bases match TRBD1. Trimming took 7 bases from V and 11 from J; bases not matched to a gene: 8. Germline lookup yields CDR1 SQVTM and CDR2 ANQGSEA. This CDR3 is built from 11 residues. The CDR3 region is CSAEQGQAQHF. Written as DNA, the CDR3 is TGCAGCGCCGAACAGGGGCAAGCCCAGCATTTT.

This chain joins TRBV7-9 and TRBJ2-5; D might be TRBD1 (5 bases). This CDR3 comprises 14 residues. The V and J ends lost 1 base and 5 bases respectively, with 11 bases between them. Per the germline V gene, CDR1 is SEHNR and CDR2 is FQNEAQ (reference sequence). For the CDR3, the DNA is TGTGCCAGCAGCTTAGTAGGGGAAAGGGAGACCCAGTACTTC. Encoded protein: CASSLVGERETQYF.

This chain uses TRBV11-2 with TRBJ2-7; 10 bases line up with TRBD2. From germline, CDR1 is SGHAT and CDR2 FQNNGV. CDR3 length: 14 residues. J lost 2 bases, V lost 5 bases, and 3 bases had no gene match. The CDR3 DNA reads TGTGCCAGCAGCGGCGGACTAGCGGCCTACGAGCAGTACTTC. Translated, it gives CASSGGLAAYEQYF.

The CDR3 region has the DNA TGTGCCAGCAGTTACTCGGTAGCCGGGACAGGCCCATTTCTGGGGGCCAACGTCCTGACTTTC. Its protein is CASSYSVAGTGPFLGANVLTF. V usage is TRBV6-2 or TRBV6-3 and J usage is TRBJ2-6, with 8 bases matching TRBD1. Trimming at V came to 0 bases and at J to 4 bases, leaving 17 bases not matched to a gene. This CDR3 has 21 residues. Germline CDR1 is MNHEY and CDR2 is SVGEGT.

The chain carries TRBV7-8 and TRBJ2-7, with 10 nucleotides matching TRBD1. V gave up 4 bases and J gave up 4 bases; unmatched junction bases: 7. Germline lookup yields CDR1 SGHVS and CDR2 FQNEAQ. This CDR3 region has 15 residues. The CDR3 here is CASSSSGTGVYEQYF. The CDR3 DNA is TGTGCCAGCAGCTCCTCCGGGACAGGGGTTTACGAGCAGTACTTC.

V and J are TRBV5-1 and TRBJ2-1, with 11 positions matching TRBD2. Trimming cost V 2 bases and J 0 bases; bases outside gene matches: 4. Germline V gene data show CDR1 as SGHRS and CDR2 as YFSETQ. This CDR3 region has 17 residues. The CDR3, as DNA: TGCGCCAGCAGCTTCTACACTAGCGGGAGCTCCTACAATGAGCAGTTCTTC. This gives the protein CASSFYTSGSSYNEQFF.